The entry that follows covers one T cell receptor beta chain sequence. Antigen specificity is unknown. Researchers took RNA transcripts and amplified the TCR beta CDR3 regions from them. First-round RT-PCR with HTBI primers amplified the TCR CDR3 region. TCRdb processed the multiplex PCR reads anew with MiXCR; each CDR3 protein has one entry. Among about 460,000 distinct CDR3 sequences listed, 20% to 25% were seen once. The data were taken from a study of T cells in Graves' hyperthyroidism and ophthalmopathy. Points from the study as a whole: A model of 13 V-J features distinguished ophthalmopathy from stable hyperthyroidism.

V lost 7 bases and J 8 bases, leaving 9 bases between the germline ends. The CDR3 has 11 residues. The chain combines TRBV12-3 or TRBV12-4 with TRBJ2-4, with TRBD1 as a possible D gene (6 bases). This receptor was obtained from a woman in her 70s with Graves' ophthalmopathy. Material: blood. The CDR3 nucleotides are TGTGCCAGCACTTCAGGGGACATTCAGTACTTC. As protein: CASTSGDIQYF.